This TCR beta chain came from a study of T cell responses to AZD1222 COVID-19 vaccine (dated by TCRdb to 2020 to 2022). Study-level background: AZD1222 recipients whose second dose came at about 4 weeks and those whose second dose came at about 12 weeks were combined into one group, since spike-specific TCR depth and breadth did not differ between the two schedules. A total of roughly 240 trial participants underwent TCR sequencing, of whom approximately 210 received two doses of AZD1222 and about 26 received two doses of the MenACWY control vaccine. Enrollment into the trials was organized by age into subgroups of 18-55, 56-69 and 70-plus years, and those subgroups contained approximately 150, 30 and 60 TCR-sequenced participants, respectively.

The CDR3 regions of human TCRbeta chains were analyzed by immunosequencing. The authors' analysis ran thus. Repertoire TCRs were checked for matches against a reference library of SARS-CoV-2-specific TCRs that had been generated using the MIRA antigen-specificity platform. Breadth was defined as the fraction of unique TCRs that were SARS-CoV-2-associated. Depth was defined as the fraction of total T cells that were SARS-CoV-2-associated. Using the MIRA data, each spike-specific TCR was assigned both to the spike region to which the TCR was reactive and to a CD4 or CD8 class. Log10-transformed breadth and depth values were compared by one-way ANOVA with Sidak's multiple comparisons tests. TCRdb provides this immuneACCESS table in a form limited to in-frame rearrangements. Some clones are lacking; in checked studies, under half of them reflect an unresolved V gene, and why the rest are absent is not known. V and J calls and clone size come straight from that table; D and trimming were deduced from the DNA. This sample lists roughly 150,000 clones; 85% to 95% were detected once. The ten most abundant clones make up roughly 2.3% of the sample.

With regard to this clone: Its antigen is not yet known. No base qualities exist here, and no much larger clone lies one base off it.

Reading the label with the study, this specimen's time point is: baseline before first vaccination. Vaccinee samples came from UK trials COV001 and COV002, including a single-blind randomized controlled phase 2/3 trial of AZD1222 (ChAdOx1 nCoV-19) in healthy adults. For TCRbeta chain sequencing, PBMC samples were collected from trial participants at day 0 and at day 28 after the second dose. The CDR3 runs 16 residues from the cysteine to the phenylalanine. This entry keeps only the CDR3 DNA: 48 bases, framed from base 1. V loses 3 bases at its end and J loses 4 bases; junction bases beyond the gene matches: 8. Reading the germline V gene gives CDR1 SGHRS and CDR2 YFSETQ. Overall study results and their limits: The vaccine-associated CD4 TCRs covered the entire spike protein, and the dominant responses fell in regions 160-218 and 743-854. Conclusions about previously exposed vaccinees are limited, since just a handful of AZD1222 recipients were seropositive for SARS-CoV-2 at baseline. After two AZD1222 doses, both the breadth and the depth of spike-specific TCRs were significantly higher than at day 0 and than in MenACWY recipients. No day 14 peak-response samples were available, so repertoires were characterized only after the peak T cell response. Epitopes outside the regions mutated in the B.1.351 and B.1.1.7 variants were reportedly recognized by nearly half of the unique spike-specific TCRs. In the small 56-69-year group, the increase in depth fell short of significance, most likely because of low power. Participants were mostly white British, with more females than males. The authors suggested clonal diversity may have been underestimated.

The rearrangement joined TRBV5-1 to TRBJ2-3; 10 central bases correspond to TRBD1. Here the sequenced sample was peripheral blood, taken on day 0 of AZD1222 vaccination. The receptor was derived from an adult in good health. The base sequence is TGCGCCAGCAGCTGGGACGGACAGGGGGTTTCAGATACGCAGTATTTT. It translates to CASSWDGQGVSDTQYF. Beyond the CDR3, the reference TRBV5-1 and TRBJ2-3 genes provide the residues; the full variable domain reads: KAGVTQTPRYLIKTRGQQVTLSCSPISGHRSVSWYQQTPGQGLQFLFEYFSETQRNKGNFPGRFSGRQFSNSRSEMNVSTLELGDSALYLCASSWDGQGVSDTQYFGPGTRLTVL.